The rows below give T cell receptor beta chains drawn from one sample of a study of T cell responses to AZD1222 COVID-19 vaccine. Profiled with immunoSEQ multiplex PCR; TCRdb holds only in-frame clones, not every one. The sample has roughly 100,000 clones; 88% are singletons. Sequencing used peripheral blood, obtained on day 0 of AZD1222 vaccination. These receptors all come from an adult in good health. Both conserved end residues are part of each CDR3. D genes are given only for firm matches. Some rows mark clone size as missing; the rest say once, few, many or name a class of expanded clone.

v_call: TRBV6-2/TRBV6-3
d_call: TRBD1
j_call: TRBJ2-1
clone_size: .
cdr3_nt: TGTGCCAGCAGTACGGGACAGAAGTACAATGAGCAGTTCTTC
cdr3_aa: CASSTGQKYNEQFF

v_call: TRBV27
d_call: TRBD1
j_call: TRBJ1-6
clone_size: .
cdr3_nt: TGTGCCGCTCGGACAGGGGGGAATTCACCCCTCCACTTT
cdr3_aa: CAARTGGNSPLHF

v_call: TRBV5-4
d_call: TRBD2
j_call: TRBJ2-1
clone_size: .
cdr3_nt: TGTGCCAGCAGCGACAAAGCTAGCGGGGGCACCTACAATGAGCAGTTCTTC
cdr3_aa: CASSDKASGGTYNEQFF

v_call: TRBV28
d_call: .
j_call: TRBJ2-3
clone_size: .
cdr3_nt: TGTGCCAGCAGTCCCCGTGATAGCGGCACAGATACGCAGTATTTT
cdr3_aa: CASSPRDSGTDTQYF

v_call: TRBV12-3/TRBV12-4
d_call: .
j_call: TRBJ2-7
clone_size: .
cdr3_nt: TGTGCCAGCAGTTTATCCGGGGGCGAGCAGTACTTC
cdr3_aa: CASSLSGGEQYF

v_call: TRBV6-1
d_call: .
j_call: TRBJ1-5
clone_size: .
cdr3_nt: TGTGCCAGCAGTGGTCATGGGGCTCGAGGGGGACAGCCCCAGCATTTT
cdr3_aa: CASSGHGARGGQPQHF

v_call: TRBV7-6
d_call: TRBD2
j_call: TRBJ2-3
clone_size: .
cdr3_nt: TGTGCCAGCAGCTCCTCCGGGCTAGCGGGAACAAGAGATACGCAGTATTTT
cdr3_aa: CASSSSGLAGTRDTQYF

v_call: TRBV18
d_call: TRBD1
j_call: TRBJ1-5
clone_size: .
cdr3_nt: TGTGCCAGCTCCCCTCTGGGGACAGGGAAACAGCCCCAGCATTTT
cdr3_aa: CASSPLGTGKQPQHF

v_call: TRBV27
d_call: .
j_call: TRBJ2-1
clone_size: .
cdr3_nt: TGTGCCAGCAGTTTCTCGGGGCGCAATGAGCAGTTCTTC
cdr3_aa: CASSFSGRNEQFF

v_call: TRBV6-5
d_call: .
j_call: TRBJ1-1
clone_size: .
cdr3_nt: TGTGCCAGCAGTATTTACAGGGCATGGAACACTGAAGCTTTCTTT
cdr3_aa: CASSIYRAWNTEAFF

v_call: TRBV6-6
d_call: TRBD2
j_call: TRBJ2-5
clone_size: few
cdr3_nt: TGTGCCAGCAGCAGGACGGGGGGACAAGAGACCCAGTACTTC
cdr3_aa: CASSRTGGQETQYF

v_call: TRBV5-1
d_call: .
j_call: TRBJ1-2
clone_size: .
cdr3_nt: TGCGCCAGCAGCGACCAGGACTATGGCTACACCTTC
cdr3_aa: CASSDQDYGYTF

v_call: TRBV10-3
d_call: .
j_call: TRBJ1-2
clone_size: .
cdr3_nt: TGTGCCATCAGCCCCCATACGGACTATGGCTACACCTTC
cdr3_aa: CAISPHTDYGYTF

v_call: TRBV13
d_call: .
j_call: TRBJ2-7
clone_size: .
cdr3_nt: TGTGCCAGCAGCTTAGGCAGGGGCTACGAGCAGTACTTC
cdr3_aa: CASSLGRGYEQYF

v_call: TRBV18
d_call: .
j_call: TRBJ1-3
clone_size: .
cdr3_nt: TGTGCCAGCTCACCACCGGCGGCAGCTGGAAACACCATATATTTT
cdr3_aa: CASSPPAAAGNTIYF

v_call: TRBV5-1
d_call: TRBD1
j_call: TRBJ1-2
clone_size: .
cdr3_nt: TGCGCCAGCAGCCTCCCGGGACAGGTAGATGGCTACACCTTC
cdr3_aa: CASSLPGQVDGYTF

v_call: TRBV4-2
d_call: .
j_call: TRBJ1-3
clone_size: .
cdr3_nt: TGTGCCAGCAGCCAAGGACCGACGATTACCTCTGGAAACACCATATATTTT
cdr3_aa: CASSQGPTITSGNTIYF

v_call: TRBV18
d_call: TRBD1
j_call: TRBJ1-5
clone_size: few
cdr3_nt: TGTGCCAGCTCACCCCAACAGGGGGGACTTTATAGCAATCAGCCCCAGCATTTT
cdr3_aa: CASSPQQGGLYSNQPQHF

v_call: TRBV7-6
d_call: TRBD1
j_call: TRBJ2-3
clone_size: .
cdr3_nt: TGTGCCAGCAGCCTCCGACAGGGGAGTCCAGATACGCAGTATTTT
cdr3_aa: CASSLRQGSPDTQYF

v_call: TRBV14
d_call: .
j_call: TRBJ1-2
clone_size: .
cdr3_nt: TGTGCCAGCAGCCAAGATAGGTTCGGCTACACCTTC
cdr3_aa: CASSQDRFGYTF

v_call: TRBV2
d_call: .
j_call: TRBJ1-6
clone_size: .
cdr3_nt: TGTGCCAGCTGCACGGGCGTGAGGAATTCACCCCTCCACTTT
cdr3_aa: CASCTGVRNSPLHF

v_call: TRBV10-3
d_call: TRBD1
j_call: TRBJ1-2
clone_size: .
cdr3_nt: TGTGCCATCAAGAAGGACAGGGGGCAATGGGATGGCTACACCTTC
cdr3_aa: CAIKKDRGQWDGYTF